This T cell receptor (beta chain) is drawn from a study of shared clonotypes between healthy human individuals. Points from the study as a whole: Relative to their counterparts shared across all four donors, non-shared clonotypes exhibited diminished generation probabilities. An expected dependence of interdonor clonotype sharing on sequencing depth was noted.

Donors, healthy HIV-negative adults, lacked recent acute infections or vaccinations. V lost 4 bases to trimming and J lost 4 bases; unmatched junction nucleotides: 7. The CDR3 is made up of 15 amino acids. The V gene's germline CDR1 is SGDLS and CDR2 YYNGEE. Authors' analysis steps: ImmunoSEQ gave junction-only sequences without quality scores, so filtering differed. Sequencing used immunoSEQ multiplex PCR; TCRdb keeps in-frame clones, though not all of them. For V, J and clone size, that table is used; D and trimming come from the DNA. The table includes 330,000 or so clones, around four fifths detected once. About this clone itself: Its antigen is currently unknown.

Sequencing used memory CD4+ T cells sorted from blood. Subset here: CD45RA-negative fraction. This TCR derives from a man aged 25-45 years in good health. V gene TRBV9 combines with J gene TRBJ1-3; 8 bases map to TRBD1. CDR3 amino acids: CASSLGQGPGNTIYF. Written as DNA, the CDR3 is TGTGCCAGCAGCCTAGGACAGGGTCCGGGAAACACCATATATTTT.